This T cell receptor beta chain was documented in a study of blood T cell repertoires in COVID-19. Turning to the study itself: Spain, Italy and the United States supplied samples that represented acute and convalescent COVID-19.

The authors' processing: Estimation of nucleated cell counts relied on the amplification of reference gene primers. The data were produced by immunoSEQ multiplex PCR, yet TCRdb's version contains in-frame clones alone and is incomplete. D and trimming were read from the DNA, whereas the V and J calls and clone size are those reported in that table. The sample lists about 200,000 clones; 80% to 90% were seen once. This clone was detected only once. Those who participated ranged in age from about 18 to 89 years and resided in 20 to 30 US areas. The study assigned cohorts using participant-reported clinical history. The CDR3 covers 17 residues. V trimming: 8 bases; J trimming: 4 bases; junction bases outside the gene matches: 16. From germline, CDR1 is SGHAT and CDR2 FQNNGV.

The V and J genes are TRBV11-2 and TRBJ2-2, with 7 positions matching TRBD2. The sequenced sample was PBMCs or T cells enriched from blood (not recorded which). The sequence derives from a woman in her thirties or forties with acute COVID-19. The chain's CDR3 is CASLVAGRGTSTGELFF. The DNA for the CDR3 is TGTGCCAGCTTGGTAGCGGGTAGGGGAACTTCCACCGGGGAGCTGTTTTTT.